This T cell receptor (beta chain) is from a study of regulatory T cells in long-lasting Graves disease. Time point here: newly diagnosed GD, antithyroid drugs for less than 3 months. PBMC RNA served as the TCR library source. Combining iRepertoire HTBI primers with Arm-PCR of CDR3 regions, the authors built TCR beta libraries. TCRdb analysed the multiplex PCR reads with MiXCR anew, one entry per CDR3 protein. The sample carries roughly 530,000 distinct CDR3 sequences, more than 15% recorded once. This clonotype was found a few times. The CDR3 has 15 residues. Deletions cut 2 bases from V and 10 bases from J, with 15 bases between. The V gene's germline CDR1 is ENHRY and CDR2 SYGVKD. This sample was also put to use in a study of T cells in Graves' hyperthyroidism and ophthalmopathy. That report notes: Ophthalmopathy, as predicted by the model, came a median roughly 6.5 months after the prediction.

The sample consisted of peripheral blood mononuclear cells (PBMCs), taken at new diagnosis, from a patient treated with antithyroid drugs. The sequence came from a middle-aged woman with Graves disease. This chain connects TRBV10-3 to TRBJ1-6; possibly TRBD1 for D (5 bases). The CDR3 spells CAISEEGMGRSPLHF. CDR3 DNA sequence: TGTGCCATCAGTGAGGAGGGAATGGGACGGTCACCCCTCCACTTT.